Listed here are 10 T cell receptor beta chains from one sample, sequenced in a study of cytomegalovirus exposure and HLA in healthy donors (dated by TCRdb to about 2017). Library preparation used the immunoSEQ multiplex PCR assay. A mixture of 60 forward primers for TCR Vbeta segments and 13 reverse primers for TCR Jbeta segments was used in the multiplex PCR. TCRdb carries this immuneACCESS record with in-frame sequences only. Its versions omit some clonotypes, under half of them owing to an unresolved V gene in the studies checked, with the rest unexplained. For this sample the table gives 150,000 or so clones, of which 60% to 80% were detected only once. The top ten clonotypes cover 0.55% to 0.8% of the sample. Sequencing was done on a sample of PBMCs. The receptors originated from a male donor in good health and CMV-seronegative.

This clone was seen only a few times. The gene calls are TRBV19 and TRBJ1-2, with 8 nucleotides matching TRBD1. Trimming removed 5 bases from V and 0 bases from J; junction bases left unmatched: 11. This CDR3 has 17 residues. Per germline, CDR1 LNHDA and CDR2 SQIVND (reference sequence). The CDR3 protein is CASSPRQGSVSNYGYTF. The CDR3 nucleotides read TGTGCCAGTAGTCCAAGACAGGGGTCCGTTTCTAACTATGGCTACACCTTC.

This chain links TRBV7-9 with TRBJ2-7; 13 nucleotides align to TRBD2. The CDR3 sequence is 17 residues long. Per germline, CDR1 SEHNR and CDR2 FQNEAQ (reference sequence). Trimming removed 2 bases from V and 2 bases from J; junction bases left unmatched: 6. Here the CDR3 DNA reads TGTGCCAGCAGCTTAAAGGGGACTAGCGGGAAGCCCTACGAGCAGTACTTC. Its protein product is CASSLKGTSGKPYEQYF.

A single count supports this clone. J is TRBJ2-2 and V is TRBV7-3; TRBD1 might be the D (5 bases). Deletions cut 4 bases from V and 0 bases from J, with 9 bases between. The length of the CDR3 is 15 residues. Germline lookup yields CDR1 SGHTA and CDR2 FQGTGA. The CDR3 reads CASSSRQSNTGELFF. For the CDR3, the DNA is TGTGCCAGCAGCTCAAGACAGTCGAACACCGGGGAGCTGTTTTTT.

This sequence joins TRBV9 and TRBJ2-5; 12 bases line up with TRBD2. This CDR3 is 18 amino acids long. Germline V lookup: CDR1 SGDLS, CDR2 YYNGEE. Losses at the gene ends were 0 bases for V and 4 bases for J; bases not matched to a gene: 10. The CDR3 here is CASSVGWSSGGDGETQYF. The CDR3 DNA follows: TGTGCCAGCAGCGTAGGGTGGTCTAGCGGGGGGGATGGAGAGACCCAGTACTTC. The full variable domain, rest sourced from reference TRBV9 and TRBJ2-5, is DSGVTQTPKHLITATGQRVTLRCSPRSGDLSVYWYQQSLDQGLQFLIQYYNGEERAKGNILERFSAQQFPDLHSELNLSSLELGDSALYFCASSVGWSSGGDGETQYFGPGTRLLVL.

The chain joins TRBV7-6 to TRBJ1-6; 7 bases map to TRBD1. V shed 3 bases and J 8 bases; nucleotides not matched to a gene: 4. This CDR3 comprises 14 residues. Germline V gene data show CDR1 as SGHVS and CDR2 as FNYEAQ. CDR3 in DNA: TGTGCCAGCAGCTTTAGGGGGCTAGATTCACCCCTCCACTTT. Amino acids: CASSFRGLDSPLHF.

The V gene is TRBV19, the J gene TRBJ2-5, with D perhaps matching TRBD1 (6 bases). CDR1 is LNHDA, CDR2 SQIVND, per germline (reference sequence). V was pared by 1 base and J by 5 bases, with 8 bases between. The CDR3 length is 13 residues. CDR3 region: CASSIGGRETQYF. CDR3 nucleotides: TGTGCCAGTAGTATAGGGGGGCGGGAGACCCAGTACTTC.

The gene calls are TRBV10-3 and TRBJ2-5, with D maybe TRBD1 (6 bases). Germline V gene data show CDR1 as ENHRY and CDR2 as SYGVKD. V lost 2 bases to trimming and J lost 1 base, with 14 bases between them. The CDR3 covers 16 residues. CDR3: CAISEEPTGFQETQYF. CDR3 nucleotides: TGTGCCATCAGTGAGGAACCCACAGGGTTCCAAGAGACCCAGTACTTC.

V usage is TRBV4-3 and J usage is TRBJ2-7, with D maybe TRBD2 (7 bases). The CDR3 length is 14 residues. Trimming took off 3 bases at V and 3 bases at J, with 12 bases between the two ends. Germline CDR1 is LGHNA and CDR2 is YSLEER. DNA of the CDR3: TGCGCCAGCAGCCAGGGACTACAGGGCTACGAGCAGTACTTC. This translates into CASSQGLQGYEQYF.

The chain uses TRBV7-8 and TRBJ2-7, with D maybe TRBD2 (7 bases). CDR3 size: 15 residues. V lost 5 bases to trimming and J lost 3 bases, with 17 bases between them. Germline V gene sequence: CDR1 SGHVS, CDR2 FQNEAQ. CDR3 amino acids: CASSPSPGGNYEQYF. In DNA form, the CDR3 reads TGTGCCAGCAGCCCCTCCCCGGGGGGCAACTACGAGCAGTACTTC.

In its sample, this clone was seen a few times. The rearrangement links TRBV30 to TRBJ1-3, with D possibly TRBD1 on 6 matching bases. Germline values: CDR1 GTSNPN, CDR2 SVGIG (reference sequence). The CDR3 has 15 amino acids. Trimming stripped 2 bases from V and 0 bases from J, with 11 bases between. As DNA, the CDR3 is TGTGCCTGGAGTTTGGGGACAACCTCTGGAAACACCATATATTTT. Protein sequence: CAWSLGTTSGNTIYF.